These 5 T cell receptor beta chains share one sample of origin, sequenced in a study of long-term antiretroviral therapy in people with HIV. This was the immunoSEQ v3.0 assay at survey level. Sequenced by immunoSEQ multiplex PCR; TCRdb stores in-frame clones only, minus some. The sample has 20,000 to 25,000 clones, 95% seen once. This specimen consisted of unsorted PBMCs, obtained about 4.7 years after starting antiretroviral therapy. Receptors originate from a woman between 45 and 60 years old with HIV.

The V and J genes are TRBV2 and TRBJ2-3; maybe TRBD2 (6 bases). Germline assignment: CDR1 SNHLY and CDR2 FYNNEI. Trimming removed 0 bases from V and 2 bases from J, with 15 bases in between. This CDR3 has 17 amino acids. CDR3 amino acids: CASSEAPRGTYTDTQYF. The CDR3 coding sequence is TGTGCCAGCAGTGAAGCCCCCCGGGGGACTTACACAGATACGCAGTATTTT.

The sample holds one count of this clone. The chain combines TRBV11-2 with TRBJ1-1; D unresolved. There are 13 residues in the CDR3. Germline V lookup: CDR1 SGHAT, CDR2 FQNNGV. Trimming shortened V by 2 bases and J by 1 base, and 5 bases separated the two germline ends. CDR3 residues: CASSLSANTEAFF. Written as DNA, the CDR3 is TGTGCCAGCAGCTTATCCGCGAACACTGAAGCTTTCTTT.

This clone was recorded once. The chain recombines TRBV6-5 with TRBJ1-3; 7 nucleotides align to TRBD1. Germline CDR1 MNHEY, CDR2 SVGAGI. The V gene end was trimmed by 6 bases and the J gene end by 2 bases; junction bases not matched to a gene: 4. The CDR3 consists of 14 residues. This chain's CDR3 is CASRLQGTGNTIYF. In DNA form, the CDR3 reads TGTGCCAGCAGGTTACAGGGGACTGGAAACACCATATATTTT.

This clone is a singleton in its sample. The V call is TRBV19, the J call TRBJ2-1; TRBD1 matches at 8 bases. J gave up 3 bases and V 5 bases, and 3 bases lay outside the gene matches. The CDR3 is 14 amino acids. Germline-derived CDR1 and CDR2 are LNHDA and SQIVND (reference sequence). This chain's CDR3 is CASSLGQGYNEQFF. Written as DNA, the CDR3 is TGTGCCAGTAGTCTAGGACAGGGCTACAATGAGCAGTTCTTC.

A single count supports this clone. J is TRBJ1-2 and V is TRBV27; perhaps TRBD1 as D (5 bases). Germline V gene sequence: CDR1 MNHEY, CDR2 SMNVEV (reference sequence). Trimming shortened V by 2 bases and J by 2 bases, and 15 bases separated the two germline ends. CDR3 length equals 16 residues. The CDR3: CASSLVGQGSNYGYTF. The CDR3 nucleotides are TGTGCCAGCAGTTTAGTTGGTCAGGGCTCAAACTATGGCTACACCTTC.